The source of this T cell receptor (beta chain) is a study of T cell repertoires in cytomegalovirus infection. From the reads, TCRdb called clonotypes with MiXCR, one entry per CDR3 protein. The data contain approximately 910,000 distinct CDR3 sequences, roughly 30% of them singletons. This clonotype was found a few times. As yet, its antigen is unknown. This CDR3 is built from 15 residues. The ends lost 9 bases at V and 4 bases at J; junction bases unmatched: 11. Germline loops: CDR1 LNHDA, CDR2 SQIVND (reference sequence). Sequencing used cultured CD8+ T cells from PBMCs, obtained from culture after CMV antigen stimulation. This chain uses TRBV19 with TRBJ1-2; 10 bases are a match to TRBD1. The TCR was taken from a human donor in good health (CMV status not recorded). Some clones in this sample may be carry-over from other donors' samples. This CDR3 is CASRDRGLGSYGYTF. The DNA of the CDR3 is TGTGCCAGCCGGGACAGGGGTCTTGGAAGCTATGGCTACACCTTC.